Presented here are 29 T cell receptor beta chains from one specimen sequenced in a study of response to subunit inactivated influenza vaccine. Each CDR3 protein gets one entry after TCRdb re-called the RT-PCR reads with MiXCR. The repertoire holds 650,000 to 800,000 distinct CDR3 sequences, with approximately 14% as singletons. The sample here was PBMCs from blood, taken approximately 15 days before vaccination. These TCRs come from a man aged 45 to 65 who received an inactivated influenza vaccine.

This clonotype has just a few counts. The CDR3 DNA reads as TGTGCCAGCAGCTTAGAGGGTATTCAGAACACTGAAGCTTTCTTT. Protein product: CASSLEGIQNTEAFF. The chain has TRBV7-2 and TRBJ1-1, with unresolved D. Germline CDR1 reads SGHTA; CDR2 reads FQGNSA. V lost 1 base, J lost 1 base, and 10 bases lay in between. There are 15 residues in the CDR3.

This clonotype was found a few times. The chain recombines TRBV10-3 with TRBJ2-1; D gene ambiguous. The germline V gene has CDR1 ENHRY and CDR2 SYGVKD. The CDR3 spans 13 residues. Trimming left V 3 bases short and J 7 bases short, with 10 bases between. The CDR3 protein is CAISEKESNEQFF. Written as DNA, the CDR3 is TGTGCCATCAGTGAAAAGGAATCGAATGAGCAGTTCTTC.

This clonotype was observed at least ten times. This chain joins TRBV20-1 and TRBJ2-3; D gene unclear. Per the germline V gene, CDR1 is DFQATT and CDR2 is SNEGSKA (reference sequence). This CDR3 has 13 residues. Trimming took off 1 base at V and 0 bases at J, with 5 bases between the two ends. CDR3 bases: TGCAGTGCTAGAGTCGGTAGCACAGATACGCAGTATTTT. It codes for CSARVGSTDTQYF.

The chain employs TRBV6-5 and TRBJ2-3; D not resolved. The CDR3 totals 18 residues. Trimming removed 0 bases from V and 2 bases from J, with 18 bases in between. CDR1 and CDR2 from the germline V gene are MNHEY and SVGAGI. CDR3 DNA: TGTGCCAGCAGTTACTCTGGAATTTACTCGAGCCTCACAGATACGCAGTATTTT. The encoded protein is CASSYSGIYSSLTDTQYF.

This clonotype was seen a few times. A much larger clone lies one base from this, so it may be a read error. This chain connects TRBV20-1 to TRBJ2-1; 13 nucleotides align to TRBD2. CDR3 length: 14 amino acids. The trim removed 1 base at V and 7 bases at J, leaving 1 base unmatched. Looked up from germline, CDR1 is DFQATT and CDR2 is SNEGSKA (reference sequence). The CDR3: CSARGTSGSNEQFF. DNA of the CDR3: TGCAGTGCTAGAGGGACTAGCGGGAGTAATGAGCAGTTCTTC.

The table lists this clonotype with a few counts. This chain connects TRBV19 to TRBJ2-7, with a possible D match to TRBD1 (6 bases). The length of the CDR3 is 16 residues. The germline V gene encodes CDR1 LNHDA and CDR2 SQIVND (reference sequence). V was trimmed by 4 bases and J by 0 bases, leaving 16 bases between them. The CDR3 region is CASSRLTGPHSYEQYF. The CDR3 nucleotides read TGTGCCAGTAGTAGGCTGACAGGTCCCCACTCCTACGAGCAGTACTTC.

A few counts support this clonotype. The rearrangement links TRBV5-1 to TRBJ1-1, with D unresolved. Germline V gene data show CDR1 as SGHRS and CDR2 as YFSETQ. CDR3 length: 15 amino acids. V was trimmed by 3 bases and J by 0 bases, leaving 12 bases between them. As DNA, the CDR3 is TGCGCCAGCAGCTCTTCAGACGGAATGAACACTGAAGCTTTCTTT. Translating it yields CASSSSDGMNTEAFF.

This clonotype was picked up a small number of times. The chain combines TRBV5-1 with TRBJ2-1; 9 nucleotides align to TRBD2. With V trimmed by 3 bases and J by 8 bases, 6 bases remained unmatched. The CDR3 is 14 residues long. Germline CDR1 reads SGHRS; CDR2 reads YFSETQ. CDR3 amino acids: CASSYSGSGDEQFF. CDR3 bases: TGCGCCAGCAGCTATAGCGGGAGTGGCGATGAGCAGTTCTTC.

This clonotype came up a few times. The chain recombines TRBV11-2 with TRBJ2-7; TRBD2 might be the D (5 bases). CDR3 length equals 15 residues. Trimming removed 0 bases from V and 6 bases from J, with 15 bases in between. Germline V gives CDR1 SGHAT, CDR2 FQNNGV. The CDR3, as DNA: TGTGCCAGCAGCTTAGAAGTGGGAGTAGGTGGCGAGCAGTACTTC. It specifies CASSLEVGVGGEQYF.

The chain has TRBV9 and TRBJ2-1; possible D gene TRBD1, 7 bases. The germline CDR1 and CDR2 sequences are SGDLS and YYNGEE. The CDR3 spans 13 residues. V lost 3 bases, J lost 14 bases, and 18 bases lay in between. The CDR3 coding sequence is TGTGCCAGCAGCGCTCCCCAGGGGGGAAGGGAGTTCTTC. It yields the protein CASSAPQGGREFF.

V usage is TRBV29-1 and J usage is TRBJ2-6; no clear D. V was clipped by 4 bases and J by 0 bases, with 4 bases between them. The CDR3 extends over 13 amino acids. Germline loops: CDR1 SQVTM, CDR2 ANQGSEA. This CDR3 reads CSVGSSGANVLTF. The CDR3 DNA follows: TGCAGCGTTGGGAGCTCTGGGGCCAACGTCCTGACTTTC.

This clonotype was counted only a few times. The chain carries TRBV20-1 and TRBJ2-7; 9 nucleotides align to TRBD1. CDR1 is DFQATT, CDR2 SNEGSKA, per germline (reference sequence). Unmatched junction bases numbered 9, after V lost 4 bases and J lost 5 bases. This CDR3 is 14 amino acids long. For the CDR3, the DNA is TGCAGTGCTAACCCAGGACAGGGGACCAACGAGCAGTACTTC. This sequence encodes CSANPGQGTNEQYF.

This clonotype was picked up a small number of times. The chain is built from TRBV20-1 and TRBJ1-5; TRBD1 might be the D (6 bases). The germline gives CDR1 DFQATT, CDR2 SNEGSKA (reference sequence). This CDR3 spans 13 amino acids. CDR3 amino acids: CAFIGTSNQPQHF. DNA of the CDR3: TGCGCGTTCATTGGGACAAGCAATCAGCCCCAGCATTTT.

This clonotype was detected ten times or more. The rearrangement uses TRBV6-5 and TRBJ2-1; D unresolved. The CDR3 contains 13 residues. V lost 2 bases and J lost 4, with 6 bases in between. Germline V gives CDR1 MNHEY, CDR2 SVGAGI. CDR3 in amino acids: CASSYSPYNEQFF. CDR3 DNA: TGTGCCAGCAGTTACAGCCCATACAATGAGCAGTTCTTC.

This clonotype was found many times. The chain employs TRBV24-1 and TRBJ2-1; 10 positions match TRBD2. Germline lookup yields CDR1 KGHDR and CDR2 SFDVKD. This CDR3 spans 16 amino acids. V shed 0 bases, J shed 7 bases, and the junction held 5 bases outside the gene matches. CDR3 amino acids: CATSDLGSGRVNEQFF. DNA of the CDR3: TGTGCCACCAGTGATTTGGGCAGCGGGAGGGTAAATGAGCAGTTCTTC.

This chain connects TRBV11-2 to TRBJ1-2; D possibly corresponds to TRBD1 (5 bases). The CDR3 consists of 21 residues. Trimming removed 1 base at V and 4 bases at J, with 31 bases between. Germline CDR1 and CDR2: SGHAT and FQNNGV. This CDR3 is CASSLVRSPAGGGLGGYGYTF. CDR3 in DNA: TGTGCCAGCAGCTTAGTCCGATCTCCTGCGGGGGGTGGTTTGGGCGGCTATGGCTACACCTTC.

The chain joins TRBV6-1 to TRBJ2-7, with 7 nucleotides matching TRBD2. CDR3 length: 15 residues. Germline trimming cut 2 bases from V and 3 bases from J; bases unmatched to any gene: 7. Germline assignment: CDR1 MNHNS and CDR2 SASEGT. CDR3 nucleotide sequence: TGTGCCAGCAGTGAATACCGGACTAGTTTCTACGAGCAGTACTTC. It yields the protein CASSEYRTSFYEQYF.

This chain connects TRBV12-3 or TRBV12-4 to TRBJ1-3; 8 bases line up with TRBD1. The CDR3 loop spans 14 amino acids. The V gene end was trimmed by 5 bases and the J gene end by 7 bases; junction bases not matched to a gene: 7. This chain's CDR3 is CASSDGTGWNTIYF. For the CDR3, the DNA is TGTGCCAGCAGTGATGGGACAGGATGGAACACCATATATTTT.

This sequence joins TRBV3-1 and TRBJ2-7; 8 bases fit TRBD2. Looked up from germline, CDR1 is LGHDT and CDR2 is YNNKEL (reference sequence). Germline trimming cut 3 bases from V and 5 bases from J; bases unmatched to any gene: 6. This CDR3 has 14 residues. The CDR3 is CASSQSGGPNEQYF. As DNA, the CDR3 is TGTGCCAGCAGCCAGAGCGGGGGACCGAACGAGCAGTACTTC.

The chain couples TRBV28 to TRBJ2-1; 8 bases map to TRBD2. V trimming: 6 bases; J trimming: 5 bases; junction bases outside the gene matches: 12. Germline CDR1 MDHEN, CDR2 SYDVKM. CDR3 length: 16 residues. The CDR3 reads CASSALGAGGHNEQFF. The CDR3 DNA sequence: TGTGCCAGCAGCGCCTTAGGGGCGGGAGGCCACAATGAGCAGTTCTTC.

This rearrangement joins TRBV7-8 to TRBJ2-2; D unclear. With 1 base removed from V and 4 bases from J, the gap between germline ends came to 10 bases. Germline V gene lookup returns CDR1 SGHVS and CDR2 FQNEAQ. The CDR3 runs to 15 residues. The DNA for the CDR3 is TGTGCCAGCAGCTTAGACGTCAGGCGCACCGGGGAGCTGTTTTTT. It yields the protein CASSLDVRRTGELFF. Together with reference TRBV7-8 and TRBJ2-2, the CDR3 gives the full variable domain: GAGVSQSPRYKVAKRGQDVALRCDPISGHVSLFWYQQALGQGPEFLTYFQNEAQLDKSGLPSDRFFAERPEGSVSTLKIQRTQQEDSAVYLCASSLDVRRTGELFFGEGSRLTVL.

This clonotype has only a few counts. The chain uses TRBV28 and TRBJ2-1; 12 bases align to TRBD1. Unmatched junction bases numbered 9, after V lost 8 bases and J lost 7 bases. Germline CDR1 reads MDHEN; CDR2 reads SYDVKM. There are 15 residues in the CDR3. The CDR3: CASVGGDRGLNEQFF. CDR3 DNA: TGTGCCAGCGTGGGGGGGGACAGGGGGCTTAATGAGCAGTTCTTC. Looking up the rest from reference TRBV28 and TRBJ2-1 gives the full variable domain: DVKVTQSSRYLVKRTGEKVFLECVQDMDHENMFWYRQDPGLGLRLIYFSYDVKMKEKGDIPEGYSVSREKKERFSLILESASTNQTSMYLCASVGGDRGLNEQFFGPGTRLTVL.

This clonotype was counted only a few times. The chain joins TRBV5-1 to TRBJ1-1; TRBD1 agrees at 7 bases. Germline assignment: CDR1 SGHRS and CDR2 YFSETQ. Germline trimming cut 4 bases from V and 0 bases from J; bases unmatched to any gene: 6. The CDR3 totals 15 residues. The CDR3 DNA reads as TGCGCCAGCAGCCGACAGGGAGGGATGAACACTGAAGCTTTCTTT. The encoded protein is CASSRQGGMNTEAFF.

V usage is TRBV12-3 or TRBV12-4 and J usage is TRBJ2-7; TRBD1 is a possible D gene (5 bases). V was clipped by 3 bases and J by 6 bases, with 18 bases between them. This CDR3 comprises 15 residues. CDR3 in DNA: TGTGCCAGCAGTTTCGGTCCAGGGTTTCAGGGCGAGCAGTACTTC. Encoded protein: CASSFGPGFQGEQYF.

The chain links TRBV12-3 or TRBV12-4 to TRBJ2-2, with no clear D. Trimming removed 2 bases from V and 7 bases from J, with 14 bases in between. The CDR3 sequence is 15 residues long. The CDR3 DNA reads TGTGCCAGCAGTTTAAACCCGGATGGTATCGGGGAGCTGTTTTTT. Its protein is CASSLNPDGIGELFF.

In this sample, this clonotype turned up a few times. The chain carries TRBV25-1 and TRBJ2-3; no definite D call. Germline V gene lookup returns CDR1 MGHDK and CDR2 SYGVNS. V gave up 0 bases and J gave up 3 bases, with 10 bases separating them. This CDR3 is 15 amino acids long. The CDR3 sequence: CASSEYQVGTDTQYF. The CDR3 DNA sequence: TGTGCCAGCAGTGAATATCAAGTGGGAACAGATACGCAGTATTTT.

The gene calls are TRBV4-3 and TRBJ2-2, with D unclear. The CDR3 length is 16 residues. The V gene's germline CDR1 is LGHNA and CDR2 YSLEER. Trimming stripped 1 base from V and 6 bases from J, with 15 bases between. The CDR3 sequence: CASSQVLKLAAGELFF. CDR3 nucleotide sequence: TGCGCCAGCAGCCAAGTTCTAAAATTGGCGGCCGGGGAGCTGTTTTTT.

This rearrangement joins TRBV4-3 to TRBJ2-2; TRBD1 matches 11 bases. Trimming took 4 bases from V and 1 from J; bases not matched to a gene: 5. CDR1 LGHNA and CDR2 YSLEER come from the germline V gene. The CDR3 contains 17 residues. Here the CDR3 DNA reads TGCGCCAGCAGCCCAAGGGACAGGGGGGTGAACACCGGGGAGCTGTTTTTT. This gives the protein CASSPRDRGVNTGELFF.

The V call is TRBV12-3 or TRBV12-4, the J call TRBJ2-7; 8 nucleotides agree with TRBD1. The CDR3 sequence is 15 residues long. The V gene end was trimmed by 5 bases and the J gene end by 4 bases; junction bases not matched to a gene: 10. Here the CDR3 reads CASSPRQGSQYEQYF. The CDR3 coding sequence is TGTGCCAGCAGTCCCAGACAGGGGTCACAGTACGAGCAGTACTTC.